Below, 27 T cell receptor beta chains from the same sample are listed, as sequenced in a study of Graves' ophthalmopathy and Graves' hyperthyroidism. Amplified TCR beta CDR3 regions were obtained using RNA transcripts as template. First-round RT-PCR used HTBI primers; second-round multiplex PCR followed. TCRdb processed the multiplex PCR reads anew with MiXCR; each CDR3 protein has one entry. The profile covers about 740,000 distinct CDR3 sequences, with around 40% appearing a single time and about 40% taken by the ten largest. Sequencing was carried out using peripheral blood. These receptors originate from an adult man with Graves' ophthalmopathy.

Notes on this clonotype: A junction boundary mismatches the germline segment, possibly from a read error. CDR3 bases: TGTGCCAGCACCGGAGGCGTGGTGAATAGTCAGCTCCAGCATTTT. Its translation: CASTGGVVNSQLQHF. The J gene is TRBJ1-5, the V gene TRBV2; D is unclear. Per germline, CDR1 SNHLY and CDR2 FYNNEI. The CDR3 extends over 15 amino acids.

This clonotype was counted only a few times. The chain joins TRBV7-2 to TRBJ2-7; perhaps TRBD1 as D (6 bases). V lost 1 base to trimming and J lost 0 bases, with 10 bases between them. The length of the CDR3 is 15 residues. Per the germline V gene, CDR1 is SGHTA and CDR2 is FQGNSA. The CDR3, as DNA: TGTGCCAGCAGCTTAGAACAGGGAAGCTCCTACGAGCAGTACTTC. It translates to CASSLEQGSSYEQYF.

This chain joins TRBV2 and TRBJ1-1; 7 nucleotides align to TRBD1. The junction had 9 bases not matched to a gene; V was cut back by 8 bases and J by 0 bases. CDR1 and CDR2 from the germline V gene are SNHLY and FYNNEI. There are 15 residues in the CDR3. As DNA, the CDR3 is TGTGCCAGCCGCCCCTCGGGACAGCTGAACACTGAAGCTTTCTTT. This codes for CASRPSGQLNTEAFF.

V and J are TRBV15 and TRBJ1-5, with 11 bases aligning to TRBD1. The CDR3 extends over 17 amino acids. Germline CDR1 LNHNV, CDR2 YYDKDF (reference sequence). J lost 0 bases, V lost 5 bases, and 6 bases had no gene match. CDR3 sequence reads: CATSPRTGGYSNQPQHF. The CDR3 region has the DNA TGTGCCACCAGCCCCCGGACAGGGGGCTATAGCAATCAGCCCCAGCATTTT.

This clonotype came up a few times. This chain connects TRBV2 to TRBJ1-5; weak D call: TRBD1 (6 bases). With 2 bases removed from V and 6 bases from J, the gap between germline ends came to 14 bases. Germline V gene sequence: CDR1 SNHLY, CDR2 FYNNEI. The CDR3 totals 15 residues. CDR3 bases: TGTGCCAGCAGTGAAAATCCGGGGGCGATTCAGCCCCAGCATTTT. Its protein product is CASSENPGAIQPQHF.

A word on this clonotype: The conserved phenylalanine or tryptophan normally closing the CDR3 is absent here, so this likely arose from a read error. No DNA is shown, since the ends of the CDR3 on it are uncertain; the CDR3 is the one TCRdb lists. The J gene is TRBJ1-5, the V gene TRBV4-2; the table calls TRBD1, which could not be checked here. A total of 8 residues make up the CDR3, ends included. Germline V gives CDR1 LGHNA, CDR2 YNFKEQ. This chain's CDR3 is CASSQTAN.

This clonotype was seen repeatedly, ten times or more. The V call is TRBV24-1, the J call TRBJ2-2; D remains unclear. This CDR3 is 12 amino acids long. The ends were cut back, 9 bases at V and 3 bases at J, with 7 bases in the middle. Germline assignment: CDR1 KGHDR and CDR2 SFDVKD. CDR3 nucleotides: TGTGCCACCGCCCCAGACACCGGGGAGCTGTTTTTT. Translated, it gives CATAPDTGELFF.

This clonotype was seen a handful of times. The J gene is TRBJ2-7, the V gene TRBV7-2; TRBD2 is a possible D gene (6 bases). Germline loops: CDR1 SGHTA, CDR2 FQGNSA. The CDR3 has 15 amino acids. Trimming removed 5 bases at V and 4 bases at J, with 18 bases between. The CDR3 region has the DNA TGTGCCAGCAGCCCCGGGACTTTCGAGGTATACGAGCAGTACTTC. This gives the protein CASSPGTFEVYEQYF.

V is TRBV20-1 and J is TRBJ1-4, with 9 bases aligning to TRBD2. Judging by the DNA end, TRBJ2-2 fits better; the J call may be wrong. Germline V gene data show CDR1 as DFQATT and CDR2 as SNEGSKA (reference sequence). The CDR3 extends over 14 amino acids. The CDR3 nucleotides read TGCAGTGTACGGGCGGGAGGGATGACGGGGGAGCTGTTTTTT. Its protein product is CSVRAGGMTGELFF.

This clonotype was counted between two and nine times. The J gene is TRBJ2-7, the V gene TRBV20-1; D remains unclear. This CDR3 has 15 amino acids. The V end was cut by 2 bases, the J end by 3 bases, with 17 bases between. Germline CDR1 reads DFQATT; CDR2 reads SNEGSKA (reference sequence). The CDR3, as DNA: TGCAGTGCTAGATCCCCTAGGCGGTCTCTCTACGAGCAGTACTTC. It specifies CSARSPRRSLYEQYF.

The gene calls are TRBV2 and TRBJ2-7, with D unresolved. Germline V gives CDR1 SNHLY, CDR2 FYNNEI. This CDR3 spans 12 amino acids. V was pared by 4 bases and J by 3 bases, with 7 bases between. CDR3 amino acids: CASSANRYEQYF. In DNA form, the CDR3 reads TGTGCCAGCAGTGCGAACCGCTACGAGCAGTACTTC.

This clonotype was found many times. The chain links TRBV7-9 to TRBJ2-6, with 7 bases aligning to TRBD1. The germline V gene encodes CDR1 SEHNR and CDR2 FQNEAQ (reference sequence). J was trimmed by 4 bases and V by 5 bases; bases with no gene match: 5. The CDR3 has 15 residues. The CDR3 coding sequence is TGTGCCAGCAGCCCAGGGGGAGACGGGGCCAACGTCCTGACTTTC. Translating gives CASSPGGDGANVLTF.

As for this clonotype: A much more abundant neighbour one base away suggests this may be a read error. V gene TRBV7-2 combines with J gene TRBJ1-1; 7 bases map to TRBD1. CDR3 length: 13 residues. The germline V gene has CDR1 SGHTA and CDR2 FQGNSA. The chain's CDR3 is CAGSLQGRTEAFF. Here the CDR3 DNA reads TGTGCCGGCAGCTTACAGGGGAGGACTGAAGCTTTCTTT.

As regards this clonotype: A much larger clone differs by one base, so this may be a read error. This chain's CDR3 is CVSSPRTTGELFF. CDR3 in DNA: TGTGTCAGCAGCCCCCGGACAACCGGGGAGCTGTTTTTT. The chain joins TRBV7-9 to TRBJ2-2, with D possibly TRBD1 on 5 matching bases. This CDR3 region has 13 residues. The V gene's germline CDR1 is SEHNR and CDR2 FQNEAQ (reference sequence).

This clonotype was counted only a few times. V is TRBV25-1 and J is TRBJ2-2, with D perhaps TRBD1 (5 bases). V shed 3 bases and J shed 6 bases, with 5 bases lying between them. Germline V gene sequence: CDR1 MGHDK, CDR2 SYGVNS. The CDR3 length is 12 residues. The CDR3 reads CASSETAGELFF. The CDR3, as DNA: TGTGCCAGCAGTGAGACAGCCGGGGAGCTGTTTTTT. The full variable domain, its missing parts supplied by reference TRBV25-1 and TRBJ2-2, is EADIYQTPRYLVIGTGKKITLECSQTMGHDKMYWYQQDPGMELHLIHYSYGVNSTEKGDLSSESTVSRIRTEHFPLTLESARPSHTSQYLCASSETAGELFFGEGSRLTVL.

This clonotype showed up just a few times. The chain is built from TRBV28 and TRBJ2-5, with 8 positions matching TRBD2. The J segment lost 4 bases and the V segment lost 3 bases, leaving 4 bases of the junction unmatched. In germline, CDR1 is MDHEN, CDR2 SYDVKM. This CDR3 has 14 residues. CDR3 DNA: TGTGCCAGCAGTTTCAGCGGGAGCAGAGAGACCCAGTACTTC. Translated: CASSFSGSRETQYF.

The V gene is TRBV2, the J gene TRBJ2-7; possible D gene TRBD2, 5 bases. Trimming cost V 4 bases and J 3 bases, with 19 bases left between them. Per the germline V gene, CDR1 is SNHLY and CDR2 is FYNNEI. The CDR3 totals 16 residues. The CDR3 DNA follows: TGTGCCAGCAGTGTCATCCCGGGATCCCTCAACTACGAGCAGTACTTC. Its translation: CASSVIPGSLNYEQYF.

The chain uses TRBV2 and TRBJ1-2, with 7 bases identical to TRBD1. The germline gives CDR1 SNHLY, CDR2 FYNNEI. The CDR3 has 15 residues. After removal of 0 bases from V and 4 bases from J, the junction contained 5 bases not matched to a gene. CDR3 amino acids: CASSEATGSGYGYTF. In DNA form, the CDR3 reads TGTGCCAGCAGTGAAGCGACAGGGTCAGGCTATGGCTACACCTTC.

This sequence joins TRBV2 and TRBJ2-6, with D maybe TRBD1 (6 bases). Germline V gene sequence: CDR1 SNHLY, CDR2 FYNNEI. The CDR3 extends over 20 amino acids. The V end was cut by 1 base, the J end by 0 bases, with 19 bases between. The CDR3 coding sequence is TGTGCCAGCAGTGAAGAAGGGGGTCTGGCCTATGGCTCTGGGGCCAACGTCCTGACTTTC. Translation: CASSEEGGLAYGSGANVLTF.

This clonotype occurred many times. This sequence joins TRBV20-1 and TRBJ1-1; D is unresolved. The CDR3 consists of 13 residues. Germline lookup yields CDR1 DFQATT and CDR2 SNEGSKA (reference sequence). The CDR3 coding sequence is TGCCTACTGTATGACGAGGGATTCACTGAAGCTTTCTTT. This gives the protein CLLYDEGFTEAFF.

This clonotype was detected a few times. The chain has TRBV7-2 and TRBJ2-3; D not certain. This CDR3 spans 14 amino acids. V lost 2 bases and J lost 2, with 8 bases in between. The germline V gene has CDR1 SGHTA and CDR2 FQGNSA. CDR3 in DNA: TGTGCCAGCAGCTTATTGCGGCTCACAGATACGCAGTATTTT. It is translated as CASSLLRLTDTQYF. Supplemented by reference TRBV7-2 and TRBJ2-3, the full variable domain reads GAGVSQSPSNKVTEKGKDVELRCDPISGHTALYWYRQSLGQGLEFLIYFQGNSAPDKSGLPSDRFSAERTGGSVSTLTIQRTQQEDSAVYLCASSLLRLTDTQYFGPGTRLTVL.

Details on this clonotype: One end of the junction does not line up with germline, which may come from a read error. The J gene is TRBJ2-7, the V gene TRBV7-8, with D hard to call. CDR1 is SGHVS and CDR2 is FQNEAQ in the germline V gene. This CDR3 region has 15 residues. Here the CDR3 DNA reads TGCGCCAGCAGCCAAGATCGGGCATTTACCTACGAGCAGTACTTC. It translates to CASSQDRAFTYEQYF. The complete variable domain, with remaining parts taken from reference TRBV7-8 and TRBJ2-7, reads GAGVSQSPRYKVAKRGQDVALRCDPISGHVSLFWYQQALGQGPEFLTYFQNEAQLDKSGLPSDRFFAERPEGSVSTLKIQRTQQEDSAVYLCASSQDRAFTYEQYFGPGTRLTVT.

A few counts support this clonotype. This chain uses TRBV7-3 with TRBJ2-2, with 7 bases aligning to TRBD1. V shed 5 bases and J 6 bases; nucleotides not matched to a gene: 6. This CDR3 is 14 amino acids long. Germline V gene data show CDR1 as SGHTA and CDR2 as FQGTGA. The CDR3 spells CASSRETGSGELFF. The CDR3, as DNA: TGTGCCAGCAGCAGAGAGACAGGGTCCGGGGAGCTGTTTTTT.

The genes are TRBV2 and TRBJ2-5; 9 bases agree with TRBD2. V shed 7 bases, J shed 5 bases, and the junction held 8 bases outside the gene matches. The CDR3 is 14 amino acids. Germline V gene sequence: CDR1 SNHLY, CDR2 FYNNEI. Here the CDR3 reads CASTISGSSETQYF. In DNA, the CDR3 is TGTGCCAGCACGATTAGCGGGAGTTCTGAGACCCAGTACTTC.

As concerns this clonotype: This may be a read error: a much more frequent sequence differs by one nucleotide. This rearrangement joins TRBV7-9 to TRBJ2-5; D remains unclear. This CDR3 has 14 amino acids. V was cut by 5 bases and J by 5 bases, with 15 bases left in between. From germline, CDR1 is SEHNR and CDR2 FQNEAQ (reference sequence). The CDR3 loop is CASSLQRYWETQYF. CDR3 DNA sequence: TGTGCCAGCAGCCTACAAAGATATTGGGAGACCCAGTACTTC. Together with reference TRBV7-9 and TRBJ2-5, the CDR3 gives the full variable domain: DTGVSQNPRHKITKRGQNVTFRCDPISEHNRLYWYRQTLGQGPEFLTYFQNEAQLEKSRLLSDRFSAERPKGSFSTLEIQRTEQGDSAMYLCASSLQRYWETQYFGPGTRLLVL.

This clonotype was counted once. The chain employs TRBV25-1 and TRBJ2-2; 10 nucleotides agree with TRBD2. CDR3 length: 15 residues. Germline lookup yields CDR1 MGHDK and CDR2 SYGVNS. After removal of 6 bases from V and 5 bases from J, the junction contained 6 bases not matched to a gene. The DNA for the CDR3 is TGTGCCAGCAGGCCTAGCGGGAGAGAAACCGGGGAGCTGTTTTTT. It codes for CASRPSGRETGELFF.

The table lists this clonotype with many counts. The genes are TRBV9 and TRBJ1-4; D uncertain. Germline V CDR1 and CDR2: SGDLS, YYNGEE. CDR3 length: 14 amino acids. V dropped 4 bases and J dropped 2 bases, with 9 bases sitting between them. CDR3 region: CASSHGKTNEKLFF. CDR3 nucleotide sequence: TGTGCCAGCAGCCATGGGAAGACTAATGAAAAACTGTTTTTT.